Below are 30 T cell receptor beta chains sequenced from a single sample in a study of cytomegalovirus exposure and HLA in healthy donors. Researchers ran the PCR with 60 Vbeta and 13 Jbeta primers. Sequencing used immunoSEQ multiplex PCR; TCRdb keeps in-frame clones, though not all of them. The top ten hold around 7% of the sample, which has 130,000 to 150,000 clones, 60% to 80% seen once. The specimen sequenced was PBMCs. The origin of the receptors is a woman aged 40 to 55 in good health and CMV-seropositive.

The chain joins TRBV5-1 to TRBJ2-3, with 8 bases that match TRBD2. With 1 base clipped from V and 5 bases from J, the junction kept 9 bases outside the gene matches. This CDR3 contains 16 residues. The germline V gene encodes CDR1 SGHRS and CDR2 YFSETQ. In DNA, the CDR3 is TGCGCCAGCAGCTTGATCTCCGGGGGGGCGGGAGATACGCAGTATTTT. It is translated as CASSLISGGAGDTQYF. The entire variable domain, with the rest obtained from reference TRBV5-1 and TRBJ2-3, is as follows: KAGVTQTPRYLIKTRGQQVTLSCSPISGHRSVSWYQQTPGQGLQFLFEYFSETQRNKGNFPGRFSGRQFSNSRSEMNVSTLELGDSALYLCASSLISGGAGDTQYFGPGTRLTVL.

V and J are TRBV27 and TRBJ1-6; TRBD1 agrees at 7 bases. The CDR3 loop spans 16 amino acids. The V gene end was trimmed by 6 bases and the J gene end by 0 bases; junction bases not matched to a gene: 5. Germline CDR1 reads MNHEY; CDR2 reads SMNVEV (reference sequence). CDR3 amino acids: CASSPSGGSYNSPLHF. The DNA of the CDR3 is TGTGCCAGCAGCCCCTCAGGGGGCTCCTATAATTCACCCCTCCACTTT.

The chain is built from TRBV28 and TRBJ2-7, with 7 nucleotides matching TRBD1. Germline assignment: CDR1 MDHEN and CDR2 SYDVKM. Trimming at V came to 4 bases and at J to 4 bases, leaving 7 bases not matched to a gene. The CDR3 totals 14 residues. The DNA for the CDR3 is TGTGCCAGCAGTTCGCCACAGGGGATTTACGAGCAGTACTTC. Amino acid sequence: CASSSPQGIYEQYF.

The chain recombines TRBV7-6 with TRBJ1-6, with 7 bases identical to TRBD1. Germline V gives CDR1 SGHVS, CDR2 FNYEAQ. The CDR3 spans 15 residues. The V and J ends lost 2 bases and 7 bases, in that order; junction bases with no gene match: 5. The DNA for the CDR3 is TGTGCCAGCAGCTTACAGCAGGGGGGCAATTCACCCCTCCACTTT. Amino acid sequence: CASSLQQGGNSPLHF.

The rearrangement joins TRBV9 to TRBJ1-2; tentatively, D is TRBD1 (6 bases). Germline V gives CDR1 SGDLS, CDR2 YYNGEE. Trimming shortened V by 0 bases and J by 1 base, and 19 bases separated the two germline ends. There are 18 residues in the CDR3. The CDR3 nucleotides read TGTGCCAGCAGCGTAGAGGGGGTTTGGGGGCTGGGTAACTATGGCTACACCTTC. Protein: CASSVEGVWGLGNYGYTF. Using reference TRBV9 and TRBJ1-2 for the parts outside the CDR3, the full variable domain is DSGVTQTPKHLITATGQRVTLRCSPRSGDLSVYWYQQSLDQGLQFLIQYYNGEERAKGNILERFSAQQFPDLHSELNLSSLELGDSALYFCASSVEGVWGLGNYGYTFGSGTRLTVV.

This chain joins TRBV10-3 and TRBJ1-4; perhaps TRBD1 as D (6 bases). The ends were cut back, 10 bases at V and 2 bases at J, with 14 bases in the middle. The CDR3 contains 14 residues. Germline V gene data show CDR1 as ENHRY and CDR2 as SYGVKD. The CDR3 nucleotides read TGTGCCACCCACCCAGGGGTTACTAATGAAAAACTGTTTTTT. It yields the protein CATHPGVTNEKLFF.

J is TRBJ2-2 and V is TRBV19; perhaps TRBD2 as D (5 bases). Trimming removed 3 bases from V and 1 base from J, with 9 bases in between. The length of the CDR3 is 15 residues. CDR1 and CDR2 from the germline V gene are LNHDA and SQIVND (reference sequence). Written as DNA, the CDR3 is TGTGCCAGTAGTATGAGGGTCGGGAACACCGGGGAGCTGTTTTTT. It is translated as CASSMRVGNTGELFF.

A word on this clone: Other DNA variants within this sample encode the same CDR3. The J gene is TRBJ2-2, the V gene TRBV5-1; tentatively, D is TRBD1 (5 bases). Germline V gene sequence: CDR1 SGHRS, CDR2 YFSETQ. Trimming shortened V by 3 bases and J by 0 bases, and 9 bases separated the two germline ends. The CDR3 contains 15 residues. The CDR3 nucleotides read TGCGCCAGCAGCTCACAGGATCCGAACACCGGGGAGCTGTTTTTT. Its translation is CASSSQDPNTGELFF. The entire variable domain, with the rest obtained from reference TRBV5-1 and TRBJ2-2, is as follows: KAGVTQTPRYLIKTRGQQVTLSCSPISGHRSVSWYQQTPGQGLQFLFEYFSETQRNKGNFPGRFSGRQFSNSRSEMNVSTLELGDSALYLCASSSQDPNTGELFFGEGSRLTVL.

The gene calls are TRBV30 and TRBJ2-7; D is possibly TRBD2 (6 bases). The CDR3 contains 13 residues. Trimming pared 4 bases from V and 7 bases from J, leaving 17 bases between. Germline V gene sequence: CDR1 GTSNPN, CDR2 SVGIG (reference sequence). CDR3 residues: CAWKPGTLGEQYF. The DNA of the CDR3 is TGTGCCTGGAAGCCTGGGACTTTAGGGGAGCAGTACTTC.

V is TRBV2 and J is TRBJ2-2; 10 bases match TRBD2. V was pared by 5 bases and J by 5 bases, with 5 bases of the junction left unmatched. Germline V gene lookup returns CDR1 SNHLY and CDR2 FYNNEI. The CDR3 totals 15 residues. CDR3 amino acids: CASSRAGGLTGELFF. The CDR3 nucleotides read TGTGCCAGCAGTAGAGCGGGGGGGCTTACCGGGGAGCTGTTTTTT.

CDR3 in amino acids: CASSPLDRNTGELFF. In nucleotides, the CDR3 is TGTGCCAGCAGCCCTCTGGACAGAAACACCGGGGAGCTGTTTTTT. The chain uses TRBV5-6 and TRBJ2-2; TRBD1 is a possible D gene (6 bases). The V end lost 4 bases, the J end lost 2 bases, and 12 bases lay between the germline ends. The CDR3 consists of 15 residues. CDR1 SGHDT and CDR2 YYEEEE come from the germline V gene.

The chain employs TRBV4-1 and TRBJ2-1; TRBD2 agrees at 7 bases. J gave up 2 bases and V 1 base, and 5 bases lay outside the gene matches. Germline lookup yields CDR1 MGHRA and CDR2 YSYEKL. The CDR3 spans 16 residues. The CDR3 sequence is CASSQVGRGTYNEQFF. Written as DNA, the CDR3 is TGCGCCAGCAGCCAAGTTGGGAGGGGAACCTACAATGAGCAGTTCTTC.

The gene calls are TRBV11-3 and TRBJ2-3; 11 nucleotides match TRBD2. The CDR3 extends over 16 amino acids. Looked up from germline, CDR1 is SGHNT and CDR2 is YENEEA. V gave up 3 bases and J gave up 6 bases; unmatched junction bases: 8. CDR3 bases: TGTGCCAGCAGCTTTGGGGTAGCGGGGGGGCACGATACGCAGTATTTT. Its translation is CASSFGVAGGHDTQYF.

The chain joins TRBV9 to TRBJ2-3; 8 bases match TRBD2. The CDR3 contains 15 residues. Germline CDR1 SGDLS, CDR2 YYNGEE. The junction had 8 bases not matched to a gene; V was cut back by 4 bases and J by 4 bases. CDR3 sequence (DNA): TGTGCCAGCAGCTCAGACCCGGGGGGGGCAGATACGCAGTATTTT. Translation: CASSSDPGGADTQYF. Combining the CDR3 with reference TRBV9 and TRBJ2-3 gives the whole variable domain DSGVTQTPKHLITATGQRVTLRCSPRSGDLSVYWYQQSLDQGLQFLIQYYNGEERAKGNILERFSAQQFPDLHSELNLSSLELGDSALYFCASSSDPGGADTQYFGPGTRLTVL.

This clone was seen only a few times. The rearrangement links TRBV6-6 to TRBJ1-5; 8 nucleotides line up with TRBD1. The V gene end was trimmed by 5 bases and the J gene end by 4 bases; junction bases not matched to a gene: 4. Germline V gene sequence: CDR1 MNHNY, CDR2 SVGAGI (reference sequence). The CDR3 consists of 14 residues. CDR3 sequence reads: CASSDRGPNQPQHF. CDR3 nucleotide sequence: TGTGCCAGCAGTGACAGGGGCCCTAATCAGCCCCAGCATTTT.

The count of this clone is one. This chain joins TRBV9 and TRBJ1-1; TRBD1 aligns across 8 bases. CDR1 and CDR2 (germline): SGDLS, YYNGEE. There are 14 residues in the CDR3. With 5 bases clipped from V and 8 bases from J, the junction kept 11 bases outside the gene matches. In nucleotides, the CDR3 is TGTGCCAGCAGTTATCAGGGGGCGAGGGGCGAAGCTTTCTTT. The encoded protein is CASSYQGARGEAFF.

In nucleotides, the CDR3 is TGTGCCAGCAGTAAAGGACAGGTTGATTTGGGCTACACCTTC. Translating it yields CASSKGQVDLGYTF. The V call is TRBV2, the J call TRBJ1-2, with 7 bases aligning to TRBD1. This CDR3 region has 14 residues. Germline V CDR1 and CDR2: SNHLY, FYNNEI. The ends lost 5 bases at V and 8 bases at J; junction bases unmatched: 11.

The chain recombines TRBV29-1 with TRBJ1-1, with 9 bases aligning to TRBD1. Germline V gives CDR1 SQVTM, CDR2 ANQGSEA. V shed 2 bases, J shed 11 bases, and the junction held 12 bases outside the gene matches. The CDR3 contains 14 residues. This chain's CDR3 is CSVELRTGDAGAFF. The DNA for the CDR3 is TGCAGCGTTGAATTGAGGACAGGGGACGCGGGGGCTTTCTTT.

This chain uses TRBV25-1 with TRBJ1-2, with 7 bases matching TRBD1. CDR3 length: 14 residues. V dropped 2 bases and J dropped 7; count of bases not matched to a gene: 7. From germline, CDR1 is MGHDK and CDR2 SYGVNS. CDR3 residues: CASSEGVRTGGYTF. CDR3 in DNA: TGTGCCAGCAGTGAAGGGGTTAGGACAGGTGGCTACACCTTC.

The chain couples TRBV7-9 to TRBJ2-1; 11 nucleotides match TRBD2. Germline lookup yields CDR1 SEHNR and CDR2 FQNEAQ (reference sequence). CDR3 length: 16 residues. V dropped 2 bases and J dropped 4; count of bases not matched to a gene: 4. This CDR3 is CASSLTSGGIYNEQFF. Written as DNA, the CDR3 is TGTGCCAGCAGCTTAACTAGCGGGGGCATATACAATGAGCAGTTCTTC.

This sequence joins TRBV7-2 and TRBJ2-5; 7 positions match TRBD2. In germline, CDR1 is SGHTA, CDR2 FQGNSA. The J segment lost 1 base and the V segment lost 8 bases, leaving 10 bases of the junction unmatched. CDR3 length: 15 amino acids. CDR3 in amino acids: CASQESRGVQETQYF. CDR3 in DNA: TGTGCCAGCCAAGAATCCCGGGGGGTCCAAGAGACCCAGTACTTC.

The rearrangement uses TRBV6-1 and TRBJ2-7, with unresolved D. Trimming shortened V by 10 bases and J by 0 bases, and 10 bases separated the two germline ends. CDR3 length: 12 amino acids. Germline V lookup: CDR1 MNHNS, CDR2 SASEGT. CDR3 DNA sequence: TGTGCCATTCACGACAACTCCTACGAGCAGTACTTC. Protein product: CAIHDNSYEQYF.

The J gene is TRBJ2-5, the V gene TRBV5-4; D is unclear. CDR1 and CDR2 from the germline V gene are SGHNT and YYREEE (reference sequence). CDR3 length: 13 residues. The V end lost 4 bases, the J end lost 2 bases, and 9 bases lay between the germline ends. The chain's CDR3 is CASSTRVQETQYF. As DNA, the CDR3 is TGTGCCAGCAGCACGCGCGTACAAGAGACCCAGTACTTC.

The chain has TRBV15 and TRBJ1-1, with a weak D call TRBD1 (5 bases). This CDR3 contains 15 residues. The ends were cut back, 4 bases at V and 5 bases at J, with 17 bases in the middle. CDR1 and CDR2 (germline): LNHNV, YYDKDF (reference sequence). The CDR3 DNA reads TGTGCCACCAGCAAGGACGGTAAGGGGTGGACTGAAGCTTTCTTT. Translated: CATSKDGKGWTEAFF.

The CDR3 loop reads CASSPEPGNYNEQFF. CDR3 nucleotides: TGTGCCAGCAGCCCCGAACCGGGGAACTACAATGAGCAGTTCTTC. This rearrangement joins TRBV11-3 to TRBJ2-1; D perhaps matches TRBD2 (5 bases). V was pared by 5 bases and J by 3 bases, with 14 bases between. The CDR3 sequence is 15 residues long. Germline V gene sequence: CDR1 SGHNT, CDR2 YENEEA.

V usage is TRBV4-1 and J usage is TRBJ1-5; D is possibly TRBD1 (5 bases). The CDR3 extends over 16 amino acids. V lost 0 bases and J 5 bases, leaving 14 bases between the germline ends. Germline V gene lookup returns CDR1 MGHRA and CDR2 YSYEKL. The chain's CDR3 is CASSQEGGTGDQPQHF. The CDR3 nucleotides are TGCGCCAGCAGCCAAGAGGGGGGGACGGGGGATCAGCCCCAGCATTTT.

The chain uses TRBV30 and TRBJ2-1; TRBD2 matches 11 bases. This CDR3 is 17 amino acids long. Germline CDR1 is GTSNPN and CDR2 is SVGIG (reference sequence). J was trimmed by 0 bases and V by 0 bases; bases with no gene match: 4. The CDR3 DNA sequence: TGTGCCTGGAGTGTAGGGCTAGCGGGGGGCTCCTACAATGAGCAGTTCTTC. Its protein product is CAWSVGLAGGSYNEQFF. Based on the CDR3 plus reference TRBV30 and TRBJ2-1, the full variable domain is SQTIHQWPATLVQPVGSPLSLECTVEGTSNPNLYWYRQAAGRGLQLLFYSVGIGQISSEVPQNLSASRPQDRQFILSSKKLLLSDSGFYLCAWSVGLAGGSYNEQFFGPGTRLTVL.

The chain links TRBV9 to TRBJ2-2, with 7 bases lining up with TRBD2. The J segment lost 0 bases and the V segment lost 3 bases, leaving 5 bases of the junction unmatched. From germline, CDR1 is SGDLS and CDR2 YYNGEE. This CDR3 comprises 16 residues. The CDR3: CASSGATSPNTGELFF. CDR3 DNA sequence: TGTGCCAGCAGCGGAGCGACTAGCCCGAACACCGGGGAGCTGTTTTTT.

The V gene is TRBV28, the J gene TRBJ1-3; D unclear. Germline V CDR1 and CDR2: MDHEN, SYDVKM. V was pared by 3 bases and J by 6 bases, with 12 bases between. The CDR3 length is 14 residues. The CDR3 bases are TGTGCCAGCAGTTTGAGCCACTCGGTAAACACCATATATTTT. The encoded protein is CASSLSHSVNTIYF.

The J gene is TRBJ2-7, the V gene TRBV7-2; 7 bases align to TRBD1. CDR1 and CDR2 (germline): SGHTA, FQGNSA. V gave up 0 bases and J gave up 1 base; unmatched junction bases: 6. This CDR3 contains 16 residues. CDR3: CASSLAGTVLSYEQYF. Here the CDR3 DNA reads TGTGCCAGCAGCTTAGCCGGGACAGTCCTTTCCTACGAGCAGTACTTC.